This TCR beta chain stems from a study of cytomegalovirus exposure and HLA in healthy donors. The V gene end was trimmed by 4 bases and the J gene end by 5 bases; junction bases not matched to a gene: 7. This CDR3 contains 14 residues. Germline CDR1 reads LGHNA; CDR2 reads YNFKEQ. Worth noting for this clone: Antigen specificity is unknown.

Method: immunoSEQ multiplex PCR; TCRdb's copy keeps in-frame clones and lacks some. The sample comprises 150,000 to 200,000 clones, around nine tenths of which are singletons, and roughly 2.5% rests with the top ten. Study outcomes and limitations: Cytomegalovirus status was reportedly diagnosed by the classifier with high specificity and sensitivity.

The sequence came from a young man in good health and CMV-seropositive. The V gene is TRBV4-2, the J gene TRBJ2-5; 7 bases agree with TRBD1. The sequenced sample was PBMCs. The CDR3 DNA is TGTGCCAGCAGCCTTGGACAGGTAGGGGAGACCCAGTACTTC. This gives the protein CASSLGQVGETQYF.